This T cell receptor beta chain was identified during a study of CD8 T cells in ankylosing spondylitis. V shed 2 bases, J shed 8 bases, and the junction held 6 bases outside the gene matches. Germline loops: CDR1 SGHAT, CDR2 FQNNGV. The CDR3 sequence is 14 residues long. Each CDR3 protein is one row after TCRdb ran MiXCR on the 5' RACE reads. The top ten clones hold approximately 5% of a sample with some 63,000 distinct CDR3 sequences, about 6% of them seen once. Regarding the study as a whole: Among TCR beta sequences, a motif of several highly homologous variants appeared characteristic of ankylosing spondylitis blood. Matched ankylosing spondylitis synovial fluid reportedly contained a significantly enriched population of disease-linked clones.

This clonotype was recorded at least ten times. What it binds is unknown. The V gene is TRBV11-2, the J gene TRBJ2-1; 7 nucleotides match TRBD2. Sequencing was carried out using synovial fluid, either unsorted or a sorted T cell fraction (not recorded which). The clonotype comes from a male donor with ankylosing spondylitis. CDR3 loop: CASSLRTRVDEQFF. In DNA form, the CDR3 reads TGTGCCAGCAGCTTAAGGACTAGGGTCGATGAGCAGTTCTTC.